These 30 T cell receptor beta chains were sequenced from one sample in a study of blood T cell repertoires in COVID-19. Clones were read by immunoSEQ multiplex PCR, and TCRdb kept only the in-frame ones, dropping some. This table holds some 160,000 clones, approximately 81% found once. Source material: PBMCs or T cells enriched from blood (not recorded which). These receptors all come from a woman between 45 and 65 years old who had recovered from COVID-19.

The rearrangement joins TRBV5-4 to TRBJ2-7; 7 bases agree with TRBD1. The ends lost 0 bases at V and 6 bases at J; junction bases unmatched: 9. CDR3 length: 15 amino acids. Germline CDR1 is SGHNT and CDR2 is YYREEE (reference sequence). The CDR3 DNA follows: TGTGCCAGCAGCTTGGACGGACAGGCCGCCTCCGAGCAGTACTTC. It translates to CASSLDGQAASEQYF.

This chain links TRBV5-4 with TRBJ2-7; D is unresolved. V lost 4 bases and J 2 bases, leaving 16 bases between the germline ends. The CDR3 is made up of 15 amino acids. Germline CDR1 SGHNT, CDR2 YYREEE (reference sequence). Here the CDR3 reads CASSETPVVPYEQYF. CDR3 nucleotides: TGTGCCAGCAGCGAGACTCCTGTAGTCCCCTACGAGCAGTACTTC.

The V and J genes are TRBV9 and TRBJ2-3; TRBD2 aligns across 13 bases. Germline V gene data show CDR1 as SGDLS and CDR2 as YYNGEE. This CDR3 contains 16 residues. V was pared by 3 bases and J by 0 bases, with 1 base of the junction left unmatched. CDR3 coding DNA: TGTGCCAGCAGCGAGACTAGCGGGGGGAGCACAGATACGCAGTATTTT. It specifies CASSETSGGSTDTQYF.

This clone was detected only a few times. The genes are TRBV13 and TRBJ1-6, with TRBD1 matching 10 bases. CDR1 PRHDT and CDR2 FYEKMQ come from the germline V gene (reference sequence). This CDR3 contains 15 residues. After removal of 5 bases from V and 16 bases from J, the junction contained 14 bases not matched to a gene. CDR3 sequence reads: CASSPGTGARGELHF. Written as DNA, the CDR3 is TGTGCCAGCAGCCCCGGGACAGGGGCTAGGGGGGAGCTCCACTTT.

The table lists this clone with a few counts. This chain joins TRBV18 and TRBJ2-1, with a tentative D call TRBD1 (7 bases). V was pared by 3 bases and J by 8 bases, with 8 bases between. The CDR3 covers 12 residues. Germline assignment: CDR1 KGHSH and CDR2 LQKENI. CDR3 bases: TGTGCCAGCTCACCCAGGGGGGATGAGCAGTTCTTC. Protein: CASSPRGDEQFF.

This sequence joins TRBV18 and TRBJ2-2; possibly TRBD1 for D (6 bases). This CDR3 is 14 amino acids long. Trimming cost V 6 bases and J 7 bases, with 15 bases left between them. CDR1 is KGHSH, CDR2 LQKENI, per germline. CDR3 in amino acids: CASSSTGPHGELFF. CDR3 bases: TGTGCCAGCTCGTCAACAGGGCCCCACGGGGAGCTGTTTTTT.

V usage is TRBV6-5 and J usage is TRBJ1-2; D unclear. Trimming stripped 0 bases from V and 7 bases from J, with 15 bases between. This CDR3 is built from 15 residues. Germline V gene lookup returns CDR1 MNHEY and CDR2 SVGAGI. CDR3 sequence: CASSYSFAGAAGYTF. The DNA of the CDR3 is TGTGCCAGCAGTTACTCGTTCGCCGGTGCCGCTGGCTACACCTTC.

The rearrangement joins TRBV5-6 to TRBJ2-2; TRBD1 might be the D (6 bases). V lost 5 bases and J lost 7, with 15 bases in between. Germline loops: CDR1 SGHDT, CDR2 YYEEEE. The CDR3 spans 14 residues. Written as DNA, the CDR3 is TGTGCCAGCAGGAGACAGGCTTCTAGCGGGGAGCTGTTTTTT. Protein: CASRRQASSGELFF.

The chain is built from TRBV7-2 and TRBJ1-2; tentative D call: TRBD1 (5 bases). Germline V gives CDR1 SGHTA, CDR2 FQGNSA. V lost 2 bases, J lost 5 bases, and 12 bases lay in between. This CDR3 has 14 residues. The CDR3: CASSLSWTNYGYTF. In nucleotides, the CDR3 is TGTGCCAGCAGCTTATCTTGGACAAATTATGGCTACACCTTC.

The chain employs TRBV24-1 and TRBJ2-1, with TRBD1 matching over 8 bases. Trimming cost V 9 bases and J 1 base; bases outside gene matches: 7. Germline CDR1 is KGHDR and CDR2 is SFDVKD. The length of the CDR3 is 15 residues. CDR3 region: CATSPGQASYNEQFF. The CDR3 DNA sequence: TGTGCCACCTCTCCGGGACAGGCTTCCTACAATGAGCAGTTCTTC.

The chain links TRBV27 to TRBJ1-5, with D uncertain. Trimming pared 0 bases from V and 5 bases from J, leaving 5 bases between. There are 13 residues in the CDR3. In germline, CDR1 is MNHEY, CDR2 SMNVEV (reference sequence). The CDR3 coding sequence is TGTGCCAGCAGTTTATCCCAGGATCAGCCCCAGCATTTT. This codes for CASSLSQDQPQHF.

This sequence joins TRBV12-3 or TRBV12-4 and TRBJ2-7, with D possibly being TRBD2 (5 bases). V lost 6 bases and J 0 bases, leaving 9 bases between the germline ends. This CDR3 has 13 amino acids. CDR3 DNA sequence: TGTGCCAGCAGGGAGGCCTCCTCCTACGAGCAGTACTTC. It yields the protein CASREASSYEQYF.

The rearrangement uses TRBV3-1 (or the pseudogene TRBV3-2) and TRBJ1-2, with D unclear. CDR3 length equals 13 residues. Germline values: CDR1 LGHDT, CDR2 YNNKEL (reference sequence). V dropped 5 bases and J dropped 10 bases, with 17 bases sitting between them. This CDR3 reads CASSYRSTQLYTF. The CDR3 DNA follows: TGTGCCAGCAGCTATAGGAGTACCCAACTCTACACCTTC.

The V call is TRBV28, the J call TRBJ2-1; no firm D call. V lost 3 bases to trimming and J lost 4 bases, with 4 bases between them. The CDR3 length is 12 residues. The V gene's germline CDR1 is MDHEN and CDR2 SYDVKM. This CDR3 reads CASSLSYNEQFF. CDR3 bases: TGTGCCAGCAGTTTGAGTTACAATGAGCAGTTCTTC.

This chain connects TRBV4-1 to TRBJ2-1, with 7 bases fitting TRBD2. Germline CDR1 is MGHRA and CDR2 is YSYEKL. The length of the CDR3 is 16 residues. The J segment lost 1 base and the V segment lost 0 bases, leaving 3 bases of the junction unmatched. CDR3 coding DNA: TGCGCCAGCAGCCAAGATTGGGGGGGGTCCTACAATGAGCAGTTCTTC. This translates into CASSQDWGGSYNEQFF.

The chain joins TRBV10-3 to TRBJ2-7; D might be TRBD1 (6 bases). Trimming removed 0 bases at V and 0 bases at J, with 12 bases between. Per the germline V gene, CDR1 is ENHRY and CDR2 is SYGVKD. The CDR3 is 16 amino acids. The chain's CDR3 is CAISESFGTLSYEQYF. For the CDR3, the DNA is TGTGCCATCAGTGAGTCTTTTGGGACACTCTCCTACGAGCAGTACTTC.

J is TRBJ2-3 and V is TRBV9; tentative D call: TRBD2 (6 bases). From germline, CDR1 is SGDLS and CDR2 YYNGEE. Trimming left V 1 base short and J 4 bases short, with 16 bases between. This CDR3 is built from 16 residues. The CDR3 DNA sequence: TGTGCCAGCAGCGTAAACTCGCGGGGTAGGGCAGATACGCAGTATTTT. As protein: CASSVNSRGRADTQYF.

This clone showed up just a few times. The chain has TRBV19 and TRBJ1-5; D is unclear. The CDR3 length is 12 residues. The V gene's germline CDR1 is LNHDA and CDR2 SQIVND (reference sequence). Trimming pared 4 bases from V and 7 bases from J, leaving 8 bases between. CDR3 in DNA: TGTGCCAGTAGTACCGCGGGGCAGCCCCAGCATTTT. It codes for CASSTAGQPQHF.

J is TRBJ2-7 and V is TRBV7-9; D perhaps matches TRBD1 (5 bases). The CDR3 is 13 amino acids. V was shortened by 1 base and J by 10 bases, with 14 bases between the two germline ends. Germline lookup yields CDR1 SEHNR and CDR2 FQNEAQ (reference sequence). The CDR3: CASSLGQTWGQYF. In DNA, the CDR3 is TGTGCCAGCAGCTTAGGACAGACATGGGGACAGTACTTC. The whole variable domain, remainder taken from reference TRBV7-9 and TRBJ2-7, is DTGVSQNPRHKITKRGQNVTFRCDPISEHNRLYWYRQTLGQGPEFLTYFQNEAQLEKSRLLSDRFSAERPKGSFSTLEIQRTEQGDSAMYLCASSLGQTWGQYFGPGTRLTVT.

The gene calls are TRBV27 and TRBJ2-1; the D gene is possibly TRBD1 (5 bases). In germline, CDR1 is MNHEY, CDR2 SMNVEV (reference sequence). With 5 bases removed from V and 6 bases from J, the gap between germline ends came to 5 bases. CDR3 length equals 11 residues. The CDR3 DNA follows: TGTGCCAGCAGTCAGGGCAATGAGCAGTTCTTC. Translation gives CASSQGNEQFF.

This clone appeared once. The genes are TRBV28 and TRBJ2-7; a possible D gene is TRBD1 (5 bases). CDR1 is MDHEN, CDR2 SYDVKM, per germline. The CDR3 is made up of 12 amino acids. V lost 8 bases to trimming and J lost 3 bases, with 11 bases between them. The CDR3 loop is CASFTQGYEQYF. The DNA for the CDR3 is TGTGCCAGCTTCACCCAGGGCTACGAGCAGTACTTC.

This chain connects TRBV7-2 to TRBJ1-4; no clear D gene. The germline V gene has CDR1 SGHTA and CDR2 FQGNSA. The CDR3 has 15 amino acids. Deletions cut 6 bases from V and 5 bases from J, with 16 bases between. In DNA, the CDR3 is TGTGCCAGCAGGAAGTTCGGAGCGGCGAATGAAAAACTGTTTTTT. Translating gives CASRKFGAANEKLFF.

The gene calls are TRBV6-5 and TRBJ2-1; 9 bases align to TRBD2. V shed 0 bases and J 8 bases; nucleotides not matched to a gene: 5. Germline CDR1 MNHEY, CDR2 SVGAGI. CDR3 length: 15 residues. The CDR3 is CASSYSGGGADEQFF. CDR3 bases: TGTGCCAGCAGTTACTCGGGCGGGGGGGCCGATGAGCAGTTCTTC.

This clone was detected only a few times. The V gene is TRBV6-1, the J gene TRBJ2-1, with 7 nucleotides matching TRBD2. Unmatched junction bases numbered 7, after V lost 2 bases and J lost 3 bases. This CDR3 contains 16 residues. CDR1 and CDR2 from the germline V gene are MNHNS and SASEGT. CDR3 DNA: TGTGCCAGCAGTGAATCTCGGGGGGTTAACTACAATGAGCAGTTCTTC. It yields the protein CASSESRGVNYNEQFF.

The rearrangement links TRBV24-1 to TRBJ2-2; TRBD1 aligns across 9 bases. Trimming cost V 3 bases and J 1 base; bases outside gene matches: 2. The CDR3 covers 16 residues. Germline loops: CDR1 KGHDR, CDR2 SFDVKD. This chain's CDR3 is CATSDDRGRNTGELFF. Written as DNA, the CDR3 is TGTGCCACCAGTGATGACAGGGGGAGGAACACCGGGGAGCTGTTTTTT.

The genes are TRBV6-1 and TRBJ2-7, with 9 bases matching TRBD1. CDR1 is MNHNS, CDR2 SASEGT, per germline. V gave up 1 base and J gave up 4 bases; unmatched junction bases: 8. The length of the CDR3 is 16 residues. Here the CDR3 reads CASSEGGTGYGYEQYF. As DNA, the CDR3 is TGTGCCAGCAGTGAAGGGGGGACAGGGTACGGTTACGAGCAGTACTTC.

The chain links TRBV9 to TRBJ2-7, with 10 bases aligning to TRBD2. The CDR3 totals 15 residues. J gave up 4 bases and V 4 bases, and 8 bases lay outside the gene matches. Germline CDR1 SGDLS, CDR2 YYNGEE. CDR3 in amino acids: CASSPTTSGRYEQYF. The CDR3 DNA follows: TGTGCCAGCAGCCCTACGACTAGCGGGCGGTACGAGCAGTACTTC. The entire variable domain, with the rest obtained from reference TRBV9 and TRBJ2-7, is as follows: DSGVTQTPKHLITATGQRVTLRCSPRSGDLSVYWYQQSLDQGLQFLIQYYNGEERAKGNILERFSAQQFPDLHSELNLSSLELGDSALYFCASSPTTSGRYEQYFGPGTRLTVT.

The chain combines TRBV6-5 with TRBJ2-4, with a weak D call TRBD2 (6 bases). CDR3 length equals 13 residues. The germline V gene encodes CDR1 MNHEY and CDR2 SVGAGI. V shed 4 bases and J shed 6 bases, with 10 bases lying between them. CDR3 residues: CASSFPGLNIQYF. In DNA form, the CDR3 reads TGTGCCAGCAGTTTTCCGGGACTAAACATTCAGTACTTC.

J is TRBJ1-2 and V is TRBV28, with 10 nucleotides matching TRBD1. Germline values: CDR1 MDHEN, CDR2 SYDVKM. The CDR3 is 15 residues long. V lost 7 bases and J lost 3; bases outside the gene matches: 8. As DNA, the CDR3 is TGTGCCAGCACAAGAGCGGACAGGGGGTACTATGGCTACACCTTC. Translated: CASTRADRGYYGYTF.

The CDR3: CASRAGTLATNEKLFF. In DNA form, the CDR3 reads TGTGCCAGCAGGGCAGGGACTTTAGCAACTAATGAAAAACTGTTTTTT. The rearrangement joins TRBV27 to TRBJ1-4, with D tentatively TRBD1 (5 bases). Deletions cut 6 bases from V and 0 bases from J, with 14 bases between. Germline V gene data show CDR1 as MNHEY and CDR2 as SMNVEV (reference sequence). The CDR3 contains 16 residues.